This TCR beta chain stems from a study of PD-1 blockade in classical Hodgkin lymphoma. Per the germline V gene, CDR1 is SNHLY and CDR2 is FYNNEI. The CDR3 length is 12 residues. Trimming left V 4 bases short and J 7 bases short, with 8 bases between. Time point in this sample: cycle 4 day 1 (C4D1), after five to seven weeks of nivolumab. Relapse was seen in all patients after autologous stem cell transplantation, and brentuximab vedotin exposure was variable. Method: immunoSEQ multiplex PCR; TCRdb's copy keeps in-frame clones and lacks some. This table has about 41,000 clones, 65% to 70% appearing once.

The origin of this receptor is a human donor with classical Hodgkin lymphoma. V is TRBV2 and J is TRBJ2-1; D not certain. Sequencing used peripheral blood mononuclear cells (PBMCs), obtained before the fourth cycle of nivolumab. CDR3 sequence reads: CASSGFFNEQFF. The DNA for the CDR3 is TGTGCCAGCAGTGGCTTTTTTAATGAGCAGTTCTTC.